This T cell receptor (beta chain) is from a study of low-dose radiotherapy and immunotherapy resistance in tumors. About the research overall: Patients took aspirin 300 mg by mouth once daily. This continued for four cycles, starting on cycle 1 day 1.

Ten or more counts support this clonotype. Alpha- and beta-chain coverage of first-strand cDNA came from TRAV- and TRBV-specific primers. It was with a constant-region primer and a V-primer adapter that TCRs were amplified over 20 PCR cycles. TCRdb used MiXCR to reprocess the reads, holding one entry per CDR3 protein. The sample lists 75,000 to 95,000 distinct CDR3 sequences, 20% to 25% occurring once. This CDR3 region has 17 residues. V trimming: 1 base; J trimming: 5 bases; junction bases outside the gene matches: 10. Looked up from germline, CDR1 is MNHEY and CDR2 is SVGEGT. Noted time point: after trial treatment. Treatment of the sample: LDRT plus nivolumab, ipilimumab, low-dose cyclophosphamide and aspirin (RACIN trial). The treatment that donors received included nivolumab, ipilimumab, aspirin, low-dose cyclophosphamide and low-dose radiotherapy.

The sequencing here drew on PBMCs, taken after low-dose radiotherapy plus immunotherapy. This rearrangement joins TRBV6-2 or TRBV6-3 to TRBJ2-1; 8 bases line up with TRBD2. The receptor was isolated from a female donor with ovarian cancer. In DNA, the CDR3 is TGTGCCAGCAGTTACTGCTCACGTAGCGGGAACGACAATGAGCAGTTCTTC. It yields the protein CASSYCSRSGNDNEQFF.